This entry features one T cell receptor (beta chain) sequence. Original methodology: For nucleated cells, counts were estimated from reference gene primer amplification. Repertoires were generated with immunoSEQ multiplex PCR, while TCRdb's copy carries only in-frame clones and drops some. The DNA gave D and trimming, while V, J and clone size come from that table. The repertoire holds 100,000 to 150,000 clones, with 85% to 90% as singletons. Per germline, CDR1 SGHTA and CDR2 FQGNSA. The CDR3 totals 18 residues. V shed 1 base and J 4 bases; nucleotides not matched to a gene: 12. The data are from a study of blood T cell repertoires in COVID-19. Study in general: The study drew acute and convalescent COVID-19 samples from the United States, Italy and Spain. The analysed material was cDNA or gDNA that came from T cells, B-cell-depleted T cells, or PBMCs.

The receptor was derived from a woman older than 75 with COVID-19, enrolled during active disease. V is TRBV7-2 and J is TRBJ2-3; TRBD2 aligns across 9 bases. The sample comprised peripheral blood. CDR3 sequence (DNA): TGTGCCAGCAGCTTAGAACTACCGGGCGGGAGGGGAGCAGATACGCAGTATTTT. It encodes CASSLELPGGRGADTQYF.